A selection of T cell receptor beta chains follows, all from one sample in a study of OX40 agonist ivuxolimab in advanced cancers. The data were produced by immunoSEQ multiplex PCR, yet TCRdb's version contains in-frame clones alone and is incomplete. The table shows tens of thousands of clones, with 75% to 90% occurring only once. Specimen: CD4+ or CD8+ T cells sorted from blood, collected in a trial of the OX40 agonist ivuxolimab. The receptors stem from an adult with an advanced solid tumor such as melanoma, head and neck, liver or kidney cancer. Both conserved end residues are part of each CDR3. The D gene is left open where the match is weak. The size of a clone is reported for some rows only, either as once, few or many, or as a class for expanded clones.

clone_size	v_call	d_call	j_call	cdr3_aa	cdr3_nt
once	TRBV10-3	.	TRBJ2-5	CAISESLQSWETQYF	TGTGCCATCAGTGAGTCGTTGCAATCATGGGAGACCCAGTACTTC
.	TRBV10-1	TRBD2	TRBJ2-3	CASSLTSGSFTDTQYF	TGCGCCAGCAGCCTGACTAGCGGGAGTTTCACAGATACGCAGTATTTT
.	TRBV7-9	TRBD1	TRBJ1-5	CASSSSYRGRDQPQHF	TGTGCCAGCAGTTCTAGCTACAGGGGTCGGGATCAGCCCCAGCATTTT
.	TRBV27	TRBD1	TRBJ1-2	CASSPAGGNPNYGYTF	TGTGCCAGCAGCCCGGCAGGGGGCAACCCTAACTATGGCTACACCTTC
.	TRBV20-1	TRBD1	TRBJ1-1	CSARYGTDDFF	TGCAGTGCTCGATACGGGACAGATGATTTCTTT
.	TRBV7-6	.	TRBJ2-7	CASSLGPEQYF	TGTGCCAGCAGCTTAGGGCCCGAGCAGTACTTC
.	TRBV27	TRBD2	TRBJ2-1	CASTTLADPRNEQFF	TGTGCCAGCACAACCCTAGCGGACCCTAGGAATGAGCAGTTCTTC
.	TRBV11-3	TRBD1	TRBJ2-1	CASSHRDRDNEQFF	TGTGCCAGCAGCCACCGGGACAGGGATAATGAGCAGTTCTTC
once	TRBV5-1	.	TRBJ2-2	CASSGIDTGELFF	TGCGCCAGCAGCGGTATTGACACCGGGGAGCTGTTTTTT
.	TRBV4-1	TRBD2	TRBJ2-3	CASSQGLRGSGGDTQYF	TGCGCCAGCAGCCAAGGCCTACGGGGTAGCGGGGGTGATACGCAGTATTTT
.	TRBV6-1	TRBD1	TRBJ2-7	CASRPRDRVYEQYF	TGTGCCAGCAGACCCCGGGACAGGGTCTACGAGCAGTACTTC
.	TRBV9	.	TRBJ2-4	CASSVATGWEDKNIQYF	TGTGCCAGCAGCGTAGCTACGGGGTGGGAGGACAAAAACATTCAGTACTTC
.	TRBV5-6	.	TRBJ1-2	CASSWGAGDYGYTF	TGTGCCAGCAGCTGGGGTGCAGGCGACTATGGCTACACCTTC
.	TRBV2	TRBD1	TRBJ1-6	CASTGQGISPLHF	TGTGCCAGCACGGGACAGGGGATTTCACCCCTCCACTTT
.	TRBV5-4	TRBD1	TRBJ2-5	CASSQSHRDRRETQYF	TGTGCCAGCAGCCAATCTCACCGGGACAGGCGAGAGACCCAGTACTTC
.	TRBV29-1	TRBD1	TRBJ2-2	CSAYRGLELFF	TGCAGCGCATACAGGGGGTTGGAGCTGTTTTTT
.	TRBV5-5	.	TRBJ2-1	CASSGASNEQFF	TGTGCCAGCAGTGGGGCTTCGAATGAGCAGTTCTTC
.	TRBV25-1	TRBD1	TRBJ1-6	CASSEDRGTYNSPLHF	TGTGCCAGCAGCGAGGACAGGGGGACCTATAATTCACCCCTCCACTTT
.	TRBV7-9	TRBD2	TRBJ2-1	CASSSGLAGDNEQFF	TGTGCCAGCAGCTCAGGACTAGCGGGGGACAATGAGCAGTTCTTC
.	TRBV19	.	TRBJ2-2	CASKPITWSNTGELFF	TGTGCCAGTAAGCCGATTACATGGTCGAACACCGGGGAGCTGTTTTTT
.	TRBV27	.	TRBJ1-2	CASSLSNRGYGYTF	TGTGCCAGCAGTTTATCAAATAGAGGCTATGGCTACACCTTC
.	TRBV5-1	.	TRBJ2-1	CASSLAGSEQFF	TGCGCCAGCAGCTTGGCTGGGAGTGAGCAGTTCTTC
once	TRBV11-2	TRBD2	TRBJ2-3	CASSPSGGAGDTQYF	TGTGCCAGCAGCCCTAGCGGGGGGGCCGGAGATACGCAGTATTTT
.	TRBV10-3	.	TRBJ1-1	CAIGVRGSETEAFF	TGTGCCATCGGGGTGAGGGGCTCGGAAACTGAAGCTTTCTTT
.	TRBV5-1	TRBD1	TRBJ1-4	CASRTTTGVTNEKLFF	TGCGCCAGCAGAACAACTACAGGGGTCACTAATGAAAAACTGTTTTTT
.	TRBV11-2	.	TRBJ1-1	CASSLDEIAEAFF	TGTGCCAGCAGCTTAGACGAAATAGCTGAAGCTTTCTTT
.	TRBV6-1	.	TRBJ1-5	CASVGPINQPQHF	TGTGCCAGCGTTGGGCCGATTAATCAGCCCCAGCATTTT
.	TRBV30	TRBD2	TRBJ2-1	CAWSNLAGSDEQFF	TGTGCCTGGAGTAACCTAGCGGGATCGGATGAGCAGTTCTTC
.	TRBV14	TRBD2	TRBJ2-7	CASKTSGSYEQYF	TGTGCCAGCAAGACTAGCGGGAGTTACGAGCAGTACTTT
.	TRBV13	.	TRBJ1-3	CASSSTGEIGNTIYF	TGTGCCAGCAGCTCAACGGGGGAGATCGGAAACACCATATATTTT
.	TRBV5-1	TRBD1	TRBJ1-2	CASSRFETGLNYGYTF	TGCGCCAGCAGTCGATTCGAGACAGGGTTAAACTATGGCTACACCTTC
.	TRBV10-3	.	TRBJ1-5	CAISESTGPYMPQHF	TGTGCCATCAGTGAGTCGACAGGTCCTTACATGCCCCAGCATTTT
.	TRBV15	.	TRBJ2-2	CATSMRGVDTGELFF	TGTGCCACCAGCATGAGGGGGGTGGACACCGGGGAGCTGTTTTTT
.	TRBV4-1	.	TRBJ2-7	CASSQEEGRFYEQYF	TGCGCCAGCAGCCAAGAGGAGGGACGGTTCTACGAGCAGTACTTC
.	TRBV4-1	.	TRBJ1-4	CASSFPPRRATNEKLFF	TGCGCCAGCAGTTTTCCCCCCCGAAGAGCAACTAATGAAAAACTGTTTTTT
.	TRBV11-1	.	TRBJ2-7	CASSPLPGRGYEQYF	TGTGCCAGCAGCCCCTTACCCGGGAGAGGGTACGAGCAGTACTTC
.	TRBV27	TRBD2	TRBJ2-7	CASSLAGDAEQYF	TGTGCCAGCAGTTTAGCGGGAGACGCGGAGCAGTACTTC
.	TRBV9	.	TRBJ2-1	CASSGGITYNEQFF	TGTGCCAGCAGCGGAGGGATAACCTACAATGAGCAGTTCTTC
.	TRBV9	TRBD1	TRBJ1-4	CASSAGTGTGSEKLFF	TGTGCCAGCAGCGCCGGGACCGGGACAGGGAGTGAAAAACTGTTTTTT
.	TRBV10-3	TRBD1	TRBJ1-3	CAISESMGQGRPGNTIYF	TGTGCCATCAGTGAGTCCATGGGACAGGGGAGGCCTGGAAACACCATATATTTT
.	TRBV11-2	.	TRBJ1-6	CASRVGGSPLHF	TGTGCCAGCAGAGTAGGGGGTTCACCCCTCCACTTT
.	TRBV25-1	TRBD2	TRBJ2-5	CASSELAGQETQYF	TGTGCCAGCAGTGAATTAGCGGGACAAGAGACCCAGTACTTC
once	TRBV5-6	.	TRBJ1-4	CASSLWRQGNEKLFF	TGTGCCAGCAGCTTGTGGAGGCAGGGTAATGAAAAACTGTTTTTT
.	TRBV11-2	.	TRBJ1-1	CASSPSTGVPKNTEAFF	TGTGCCAGCAGCCCTTCGACCGGGGTCCCGAAGAACACTGAAGCTTTCTTT
.	TRBV4-1	.	TRBJ1-5	CASSQGGNDQPQHF	TGCGCCAGCAGCCAAGGGGGCAACGATCAGCCCCAGCATTTT
.	TRBV2	TRBD2	TRBJ2-2	CASSEGLAGTGELFF	TGTGCCAGCAGTGAGGGACTAGCGGGAACCGGGGAGCTGTTTTTT
once	TRBV29-1	.	TRBJ1-2	CSVEVLGDLTYGYTF	TGCAGCGTTGAAGTCCTAGGGGACCTAACTTATGGCTACACCTTC
.	TRBV13	.	TRBJ2-1	CASSGESNEQFF	TGTGCCAGCAGCGGAGAGAGCAATGAGCAGTTCTTC
.	TRBV7-6	.	TRBJ2-7	CASSSGWGPEQYF	TGTGCCAGCAGCTCAGGATGGGGGCCCGAGCAGTACTTC
.	TRBV19	TRBD2	TRBJ2-7	CASSISSGRHEQYF	TGTGCCAGTAGTATCTCTAGCGGGAGGCACGAGCAGTACTTC
.	TRBV5-5	.	TRBJ2-1	CASSLVWQGSYNEQFF	TGTGCCAGCAGCTTGGTCTGGCAGGGTTCCTACAATGAGCAGTTCTTC
.	TRBV2	.	TRBJ1-1	CASGGREAFF	TGTGCCAGCGGTGGACGGGAAGCTTTCTTT
.	TRBV27	.	TRBJ2-5	CASSIADGTQYF	TGTGCCAGCAGTATAGCGGATGGGACCCAGTACTTC